The rows below give T cell receptor beta chains drawn from one sample of a study of Ad26.COV2.S vaccination and SARS-CoV-2 variants. The assay was immunoSEQ multiplex PCR, and TCRdb's table has in-frame clones only and misses some. The data hold roughly 380,000 clones, with 85% to 90% observed a single time. The sample was peripheral blood, taken in a trial of Ad26.COV2.S vaccine versus placebo. The receptors derive from a person aged 18-65 years who received the Ad26.COV2.S COVID-19 vaccine or a placebo. The CDR3 runs from the conserved cysteine through the conserved F or W. The order of the fields is CDR3 DNA, CDR3 protein, D gene, clone size, V gene, J gene. A D gene is named only where the DNA matches it firmly. The size of a clone is reported for some rows only, either as once, few or many, or as a class for expanded clones.

cdr3_nt: TGTGCCACCAGTGACCCCCCCGTTGGCTACACCTTC
cdr3_aa: CATSDPPVGYTF
d_call: -
clone_size: -
v_call: TRBV24-1
j_call: TRBJ1-2

cdr3_nt: TGTGCCAGCAGTTTCCCTGGGACACCCTCCTACGAGCAGTACTTC
cdr3_aa: CASSFPGTPSYEQYF
d_call: -
clone_size: -
v_call: TRBV28
j_call: TRBJ2-7

cdr3_nt: TGTGCCAGCAGCATACCCGTGACGAACACCGGGGAGCTGTTTTTT
cdr3_aa: CASSIPVTNTGELFF
d_call: -
clone_size: -
v_call: TRBV7-2
j_call: TRBJ2-2

cdr3_nt: TGTGCCAGCGTCGGGACCGCGTCCTACGAGCAGTACTTC
cdr3_aa: CASVGTASYEQYF
d_call: -
clone_size: -
v_call: TRBV6-5
j_call: TRBJ2-7

cdr3_nt: TGTGCCAGCAGTGAACGGAACACTGAAGCTTTCTTT
cdr3_aa: CASSERNTEAFF
d_call: -
clone_size: -
v_call: TRBV6-1
j_call: TRBJ1-1

cdr3_nt: TGTGCCTGGATTATAATTGGACAGGGGAAGACTGAAGCTTTCTTT
cdr3_aa: CAWIIIGQGKTEAFF
d_call: TRBD1
clone_size: -
v_call: TRBV30
j_call: TRBJ1-1

cdr3_nt: TGTGCCAGCAGTTTAAAGGGGTCTACTAATGAAAAACTGTTTTTT
cdr3_aa: CASSLKGSTNEKLFF
d_call: -
clone_size: once
v_call: TRBV28
j_call: TRBJ1-4

cdr3_nt: TGCAGCGTTGGATATGGGTACGAGCAGTACTTC
cdr3_aa: CSVGYGYEQYF
d_call: -
clone_size: -
v_call: TRBV29-1
j_call: TRBJ2-7

cdr3_nt: TGCGCCAGCAGCCAAGATTATGACAAGGGGGACAGGTATAATCAGCCCCAGCATTTT
cdr3_aa: CASSQDYDKGDRYNQPQHF
d_call: TRBD1
clone_size: -
v_call: TRBV4-3
j_call: TRBJ1-5

cdr3_nt: TGTGCCAGTAGTACTCCAGGGGTCACCGGGGAGCTGTTTTTT
cdr3_aa: CASSTPGVTGELFF
d_call: -
clone_size: -
v_call: TRBV19
j_call: TRBJ2-2

cdr3_nt: TGTGCCAGCAGCCCCTCGGCCGGGAACCAGGGTGAGGAAAAACTGTTTTTT
cdr3_aa: CASSPSAGNQGEEKLFF
d_call: -
clone_size: -
v_call: TRBV9
j_call: TRBJ1-4

cdr3_nt: TGCGCCAGCAGCCAAGGGACTAGCGGGGGGACGGTCTTC
cdr3_aa: CASSQGTSGGTVF
d_call: TRBD2
clone_size: -
v_call: TRBV4-3
j_call: TRBJ2-1

cdr3_nt: TGTGCCAGCAGCCCTCCATGGGGTGAGCAGTTCTTC
cdr3_aa: CASSPPWGEQFF
d_call: -
clone_size: -
v_call: TRBV11-2
j_call: TRBJ2-1

cdr3_nt: TGCAGTGCTAGTACGGGAACAGGAATAGCCTATAATTCACCCCTCCACTTT
cdr3_aa: CSASTGTGIAYNSPLHF
d_call: -
clone_size: -
v_call: TRBV20-1
j_call: TRBJ1-6

cdr3_nt: TGTGCCAGCAGTAGACAGGGGGCGGGGGAGACCCAGTACTTC
cdr3_aa: CASSRQGAGETQYF
d_call: TRBD1
clone_size: few
v_call: TRBV28
j_call: TRBJ2-5

cdr3_nt: TGTGCCAGCAGCTTGGCCCGGGCGGTTACGTTGACCCAGTACTTC
cdr3_aa: CASSLARAVTLTQYF
d_call: -
clone_size: -
v_call: TRBV5-6
j_call: TRBJ2-5

cdr3_nt: TGTGCCAGCAGCTTTAGAACAGGGGGCTCCTACGAGCAGTACTTC
cdr3_aa: CASSFRTGGSYEQYF
d_call: TRBD1
clone_size: -
v_call: TRBV5-4
j_call: TRBJ2-7

cdr3_nt: TGCGCCAGCAGCCAACAAAAATCGGCGGGGGGGCCAGGGTCCAGGGAGCTGTTTTTT
cdr3_aa: CASSQQKSAGGPGSRELFF
d_call: TRBD2
clone_size: once
v_call: TRBV4-1
j_call: TRBJ2-2

cdr3_nt: TGTGCCAGCAGCCATACGTTTCGCCTTTCGGACACCGGGGAGCTGTTTTTT
cdr3_aa: CASSHTFRLSDTGELFF
d_call: -
clone_size: -
v_call: TRBV11-2
j_call: TRBJ2-2

cdr3_nt: TGTGCCAGCAGCGCGGGACAGACTAACACCGGGGAGCTGTTTTTT
cdr3_aa: CASSAGQTNTGELFF
d_call: -
clone_size: -
v_call: TRBV7-2
j_call: TRBJ2-2

cdr3_nt: TGTGCCAGTAGTATGGTAGGTTTTTATAGCAATCAGCCCCAGCATTTT
cdr3_aa: CASSMVGFYSNQPQHF
d_call: -
clone_size: -
v_call: TRBV19
j_call: TRBJ1-5

cdr3_nt: TGCGCCAGCAGCTTGGCCAATAGAGGCGGTTCCTCCTACAATGAGCAGTTCTTC
cdr3_aa: CASSLANRGGSSYNEQFF
d_call: -
clone_size: -
v_call: TRBV5-1
j_call: TRBJ2-1

cdr3_nt: TGTGCCAGCAGTGAAGTAGCGGGGGGGCCAAATACGCAGTATTTT
cdr3_aa: CASSEVAGGPNTQYF
d_call: TRBD2
clone_size: -
v_call: TRBV2
j_call: TRBJ2-3

cdr3_nt: TGTGCCAGCCGGAGCGACACCATATATTTT
cdr3_aa: CASRSDTIYF
d_call: -
clone_size: -
v_call: TRBV25-1
j_call: TRBJ1-3

cdr3_nt: TGTGCCAGCAGTTACTCGATACAGGCCCGCTACGAGCAGTACTTC
cdr3_aa: CASSYSIQARYEQYF
d_call: -
clone_size: -
v_call: TRBV6-5
j_call: TRBJ2-7

cdr3_nt: TGTGCCTGGAGCCGAGAGGGGCCCGGGCAGTATTTT
cdr3_aa: CAWSREGPGQYF
d_call: -
clone_size: -
v_call: TRBV30
j_call: TRBJ2-3

cdr3_nt: TGTGCCAGCAGTTACCAGGAACAGGGGGCAGGCGGCTACACCTTC
cdr3_aa: CASSYQEQGAGGYTF
d_call: TRBD1
clone_size: once
v_call: TRBV6-2/TRBV6-3
j_call: TRBJ1-2

cdr3_nt: TGTGCCAGCAGCCGTAAAGGGGGCGAGGGTTCACCCCTCCACTTT
cdr3_aa: CASSRKGGEGSPLHF
d_call: TRBD1
clone_size: few
v_call: TRBV7-2
j_call: TRBJ1-6

cdr3_nt: TGTGCCAGCAGCCAAGAATCATCAGGGATCACTGAAGCTTTCTTT
cdr3_aa: CASSQESSGITEAFF
d_call: -
clone_size: -
v_call: TRBV4-2
j_call: TRBJ1-1

cdr3_nt: TGTGCCAGCAGCGATTTACGGTGGGGGGGTTCACCCCTCCACTTT
cdr3_aa: CASSDLRWGGSPLHF
d_call: -
clone_size: -
v_call: TRBV2
j_call: TRBJ1-6

cdr3_nt: TGTGCCAGCAGCTTATATGGGACTAGCGGGGGAACCCAAGAGACCCAGTACTTC
cdr3_aa: CASSLYGTSGGTQETQYF
d_call: TRBD2
clone_size: -
v_call: TRBV7-2
j_call: TRBJ2-5

cdr3_nt: TGCGCCAGCAGCCAAGAATGGGCAGTTGGTGGTGAAAAACTGTTTTTT
cdr3_aa: CASSQEWAVGGEKLFF
d_call: -
clone_size: -
v_call: TRBV4-3
j_call: TRBJ1-4

cdr3_nt: TGTGCCAGCAGTCCCCGGGGCAACGATGGCTACACCTTC
cdr3_aa: CASSPRGNDGYTF
d_call: -
clone_size: -
v_call: TRBV12-3/TRBV12-4
j_call: TRBJ1-2

cdr3_nt: TGTGCCTGGGACCGGGGGGGACAGAATAATTCACCCCTCCACTTT
cdr3_aa: CAWDRGGQNNSPLHF
d_call: TRBD1
clone_size: few
v_call: TRBV30
j_call: TRBJ1-6

cdr3_nt: TGTGCCAGCAGTTTTCCCCCTTCCCCGGGCGGGGAGCAGTTCTTC
cdr3_aa: CASSFPPSPGGEQFF
d_call: -
clone_size: once
v_call: TRBV27
j_call: TRBJ2-1

cdr3_nt: TGTGCCAGCAGTACCCTGACCCGGGAGGGCGACGAGCAGTACTTC
cdr3_aa: CASSTLTREGDEQYF
d_call: TRBD2
clone_size: -
v_call: TRBV28
j_call: TRBJ2-7

cdr3_nt: TGTGCCAGCTCACAAACGACAGCGATGGCCTACGAGCAGTACTTC
cdr3_aa: CASSQTTAMAYEQYF
d_call: -
clone_size: -
v_call: TRBV18
j_call: TRBJ2-7

cdr3_nt: TGTGCCAGTACCTGGACAGATAGCAATCAGCCCCAGCATTTT
cdr3_aa: CASTWTDSNQPQHF
d_call: -
clone_size: -
v_call: TRBV19
j_call: TRBJ1-5

cdr3_nt: TGTGCCAGCAGCCAAGAAGGGGGGAGCACAGATACGCAGTATTTT
cdr3_aa: CASSQEGGSTDTQYF
d_call: -
clone_size: -
v_call: TRBV3-1/TRBV3-2
j_call: TRBJ2-3

cdr3_nt: TGTGCCAGCAGCTTAGAGTGGGGGGAGAACACTGAAGCTTTCTTT
cdr3_aa: CASSLEWGENTEAFF
d_call: -
clone_size: -
v_call: TRBV11-2
j_call: TRBJ1-1

cdr3_nt: TGTGCCAGCAGTTTATATCCCGGATACACCGGGGAGCTGTTTTTT
cdr3_aa: CASSLYPGYTGELFF
d_call: -
clone_size: -
v_call: TRBV27
j_call: TRBJ2-2

cdr3_nt: TGTGCCAGCAGCCGCTCGACAGGGACCTCCTACGAGCAGTACTTC
cdr3_aa: CASSRSTGTSYEQYF
d_call: TRBD1
clone_size: -
v_call: TRBV11-2
j_call: TRBJ2-7

cdr3_nt: TGTGCCAGCAGCCCAGGCGGAGCAGCTAGCACAGATACGCAGTATTTT
cdr3_aa: CASSPGGAASTDTQYF
d_call: -
clone_size: -
v_call: TRBV28
j_call: TRBJ2-3

cdr3_nt: TGTGCCAGCAGTTACCCGGGTGGGGGGACTGAAGCTTTCTTT
cdr3_aa: CASSYPGGGTEAFF
d_call: -
clone_size: -
v_call: TRBV6-6
j_call: TRBJ1-1

cdr3_nt: TGTGCCTGGAGTAAACGGGACAGGGACGGAGAGACCCAGTACTTC
cdr3_aa: CAWSKRDRDGETQYF
d_call: TRBD1
clone_size: -
v_call: TRBV30
j_call: TRBJ2-5

cdr3_nt: TGCAGTGCTAGTACCCCGGGTCAGGGAATGTATGGCTACACCTTC
cdr3_aa: CSASTPGQGMYGYTF
d_call: -
clone_size: -
v_call: TRBV20-1
j_call: TRBJ1-2

cdr3_nt: TGTGCCAGCAGCCAAAACAGGGGAACTAATGAAAAACTGTTTTTT
cdr3_aa: CASSQNRGTNEKLFF
d_call: TRBD1
clone_size: -
v_call: TRBV4-2
j_call: TRBJ1-4

cdr3_nt: TGTGCCAGCAGCCAAGCTCTCAGGGAAGATACTGAAGCTTTCTTT
cdr3_aa: CASSQALREDTEAFF
d_call: -
clone_size: -
v_call: TRBV3-1/TRBV3-2
j_call: TRBJ1-1

cdr3_nt: TGTGCCAGCAGCTTGTCCCCTGTGGCCGGGGCCAACTCTCAGTCCGGCTATGGCTACACCTTC
cdr3_aa: CASSLSPVAGANSQSGYGYTF
d_call: -
clone_size: -
v_call: TRBV7-8
j_call: TRBJ1-2

cdr3_nt: TGTGCCAGCAGCCCCAGGACAGGGGGACTCTACGAGCAGTACTTC
cdr3_aa: CASSPRTGGLYEQYF
d_call: TRBD1
clone_size: -
v_call: TRBV7-8
j_call: TRBJ2-7

cdr3_nt: TGTGCCATCAGCAGAAGCGGGCCGAACACCGGGGAGCTGTTTTTT
cdr3_aa: CAISRSGPNTGELFF
d_call: -
clone_size: -
v_call: TRBV10-3
j_call: TRBJ2-2

cdr3_nt: TGTGCCAGCAGCCAAATGCTAAGCCAAGAGACCCAGTACTTC
cdr3_aa: CASSQMLSQETQYF
d_call: -
clone_size: -
v_call: TRBV3-1/TRBV3-2
j_call: TRBJ2-5

cdr3_nt: TGTGCCAGCAGTTTCGACAGGTTGGGTCAGCCCCAGCATTTT
cdr3_aa: CASSFDRLGQPQHF
d_call: -
clone_size: -
v_call: TRBV28
j_call: TRBJ1-5

cdr3_nt: TGTGCCAGCAGCGCCGCTCCTCAACAGGGGAACACTGAAGCTTTCTTT
cdr3_aa: CASSAAPQQGNTEAFF
d_call: -
clone_size: -
v_call: TRBV11-2
j_call: TRBJ1-1

cdr3_nt: TGTGCCAGCTCACAGACAGGGTCGGCTAATGAAAAACTGTTTTTT
cdr3_aa: CASSQTGSANEKLFF
d_call: TRBD1
clone_size: -
v_call: TRBV18
j_call: TRBJ1-4

cdr3_nt: TGTGCCAGTAGTTACGGGACCTTAGACGGTGGCTACACCTTC
cdr3_aa: CASSYGTLDGGYTF
d_call: -
clone_size: -
v_call: TRBV19
j_call: TRBJ1-2

cdr3_nt: TGTGCCAGCAGCTCCCAAGAGACCCAGTACTTC
cdr3_aa: CASSSQETQYF
d_call: -
clone_size: -
v_call: TRBV3-1/TRBV3-2
j_call: TRBJ2-5

cdr3_nt: TGTGCCAGCAGCTTCGCCTTTGGGGAGACTGAAGCTTTCTTT
cdr3_aa: CASSFAFGETEAFF
d_call: -
clone_size: -
v_call: TRBV7-9
j_call: TRBJ1-1

cdr3_nt: TGTGCCAGCAGACGGGACAGTTCCTACGAGCAGTACTTC
cdr3_aa: CASRRDSSYEQYF
d_call: TRBD1
clone_size: -
v_call: TRBV12-3/TRBV12-4
j_call: TRBJ2-7

cdr3_nt: TGCGCCAGCAGCTTGGAAGGTGACACGAGCACAGATACGCAGTATTTT
cdr3_aa: CASSLEGDTSTDTQYF
d_call: -
clone_size: -
v_call: TRBV5-1
j_call: TRBJ2-3